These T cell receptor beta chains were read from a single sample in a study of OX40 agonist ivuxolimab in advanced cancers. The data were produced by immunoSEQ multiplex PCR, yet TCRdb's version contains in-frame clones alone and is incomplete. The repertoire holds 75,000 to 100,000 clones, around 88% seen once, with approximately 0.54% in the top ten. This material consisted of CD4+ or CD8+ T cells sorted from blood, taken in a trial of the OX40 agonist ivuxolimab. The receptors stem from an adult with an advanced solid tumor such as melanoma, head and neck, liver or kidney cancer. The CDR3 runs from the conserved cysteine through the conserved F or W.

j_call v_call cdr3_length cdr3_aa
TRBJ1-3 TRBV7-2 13 CASSFAGGNTIYF
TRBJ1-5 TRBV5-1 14 CASREGPSNQPQHF
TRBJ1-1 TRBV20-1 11 CSALGVPEAFF
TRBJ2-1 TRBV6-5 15 CASIPSAGGLGEQFF
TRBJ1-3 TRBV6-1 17 CASSAPPGRDSGNTIYF
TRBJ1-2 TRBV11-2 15 CASSRTWTENYGYTF
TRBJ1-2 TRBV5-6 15 CASSFLSDGRYGYTF
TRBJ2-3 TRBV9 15 CASSQGFGGADTQYF
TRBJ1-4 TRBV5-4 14 CASSSDSFNEKLFF
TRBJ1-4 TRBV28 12 CASSTRNEKLFF
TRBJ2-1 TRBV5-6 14 CASSPAGTYNEQFF
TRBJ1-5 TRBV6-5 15 CASKPVRSSNQPQHF
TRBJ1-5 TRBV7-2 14 CASSLSGSDQPQHF
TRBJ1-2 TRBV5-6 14 CASSAATVHSGYTF
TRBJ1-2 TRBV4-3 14 CASSQDLTNYGYTF
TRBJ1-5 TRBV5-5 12 CASSLGGGPQHF
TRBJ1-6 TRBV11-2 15 CASSDRAASDSPLHF
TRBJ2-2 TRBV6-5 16 CASSYSRVKGSGELFF
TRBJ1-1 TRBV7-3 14 CASSSGRRGTEAFF
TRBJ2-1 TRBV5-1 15 CASGEWGGRGNEQFF